A selection of T cell receptor beta chains follows, all from one sample in a study of shared clonotypes between healthy human individuals. TCRdb keeps only in-frame clones here, not all; method: immunoSEQ multiplex PCR. The sample consists of some 500,000 clones, more than 95% of them appearing once. The sequenced sample was naive CD4+ T cells sorted from blood. These receptors were collected from a woman in her 30s in good health. Each CDR3 is given without its conserved first and last residue. A D gene is named only where the DNA matches it firmly.

v_gene	j_gene	d_gene	len	CDR3aa
TRBV9	.	.	13	ASSVGAATRYEQY
TRBV4-2	TRBJ2-3	TRBD2	15	ASSPIGVLAGVDTQY
TRBV19	TRBJ1-5	.	13	ASCDSKPFLQPQH
TRBV28	TRBJ2-7	TRBD2	12	ASSLGGISYEQY
TRBV12-1	TRBJ1-3	.	18	ASSLPPGDRDEFSGNTIY
TRBV27	TRBJ1-6	.	11	ASSPNWYSPLH
TRBV28	TRBJ2-2	.	10	ASSSDTGELF
TRBV18	TRBJ2-7	.	13	ASSPAGPSSYEQY
TRBV29-1	TRBJ2-1	TRBD2	16	STGGQGGRRPSYNEQF
TRBV5-1	TRBJ2-3	.	12	ASRRGEEADTQY
TRBV2	TRBJ2-1	.	12	ASSEPSRGNEQF
TRBV7-9	TRBJ2-2	.	15	ASREIGGAGITGELF
TRBV10-3	TRBJ2-2	.	13	AISGVGRWTGELF
TRBV5-8	TRBJ2-2	TRBD2	16	ASSFQPTGGGPTGELF
TRBV5-4	TRBJ2-1	.	13	ASSLPSGNHNEQF
TRBV10-1	TRBJ1-1	.	11	ASSEGLNTEAF
TRBV28	TRBJ1-1	TRBD1	13	ASSLDQGVVTEAF
TRBV5-5	TRBJ1-5	TRBD1	13	ASSYGTGAGQPQH
TRBV29-1	TRBJ2-5	.	11	SALRVLGETQY
TRBV18	TRBJ2-7	.	12	ASSPNAGSYEQY
TRBV7-7	TRBJ2-7	.	11	ASSPTNSYEQY
TRBV5-1	TRBJ2-3	.	13	ASSWQGTSTDTQY
TRBV10-3	TRBJ1-5	.	11	AISEYSNQPQH
TRBV28	TRBJ1-1	.	13	ASRGSLGKTTEAF
TRBV6-6	TRBJ1-1	.	14	ASSYSMGSTNTEAF
TRBV18	TRBJ1-1	TRBD1	13	ASSPVEGANTEAF
TRBV7-9	TRBJ2-5	.	11	ASIHPTGETQY
TRBV18	TRBJ2-1	TRBD2	15	ASSPPKTSGSLNEQF
TRBV13	TRBJ1-3	TRBD1	15	ASSTTGQGITGNTIY
TRBV5-4	TRBJ2-7	TRBD2	13	ASSSYGRQLYEQY
TRBV29-1	TRBJ2-5	TRBD2	14	SVAAGGSTREETQY
TRBV7-2	TRBJ2-1	.	13	ASSFSGSSYNEQF
TRBV2	TRBJ1-1	TRBD1	13	ASRAKTGWGTEAF
TRBV7-6	TRBJ1-3	.	11	ASSLNSGNTIY
TRBV28	TRBJ2-7	.	9	ASRGTLKQY
TRBV7-9	TRBJ2-5	TRBD2	17	ASRGRGTTTERDQETQY
TRBV28	TRBJ1-5	.	12	ASSWTVQGQPQH
TRBV7-9	TRBJ2-7	TRBD2	13	ASSRPRFGRVEQY
TRBV5-1	TRBJ2-7	TRBD2	13	ASSPPTGTRNEQY
TRBV4-1	TRBJ2-7	.	14	ASSQEGGNLFYEQY
TRBV4-2	TRBJ1-1	TRBD1	12	ASTTTGERTEAF
TRBV5-1	TRBJ2-1	TRBD1	14	ASSYQYSTGSNEQF
TRBV28	TRBJ2-3	.	13	ASTLGGGLADTQY
TRBV5-1	TRBJ2-7	.	12	ASSSLDSPYEQY
TRBV9	TRBJ2-3	.	12	ASSPGQSADTQY
TRBV5-1	TRBJ2-3	TRBD1	13	ASSLGQGGTDTQY
TRBV7-8	TRBJ1-5	TRBD1	12	ASSLAGQGTPQH
TRBV27	TRBJ2-1	TRBD2	13	ASSSRAPGGDEQF
TRBV18	TRBJ2-1	.	18	ASSLNRVLRAGNSFNEQF
TRBV25-1	TRBJ1-5	.	11	ASRGLDHQPQH
TRBV6-4	TRBJ2-3	TRBD2	13	ASSEGGRSSDTQY
TRBV10-3	TRBJ1-6	.	10	AISEVDSPLH
TRBV30	TRBJ2-7	TRBD2	13	ASEGPAGDLYEQY